The 3 T cell receptor beta chains below come from one sample, sequenced in a study of blood T cell repertoires in COVID-19. This table comes from immunoSEQ multiplex PCR, and its TCRdb copy is limited to in-frame clones, with some not included. In the table there are about 130,000 clones, about 86% of which are singletons. Specimen: PBMCs or T cells enriched from blood (not recorded which). All receptors come from a man aged 40-49 years with acute COVID-19.

The rearrangement joins TRBV28 to TRBJ2-1, with TRBD2 matching 13 bases. This CDR3 has 14 amino acids. CDR1 MDHEN and CDR2 SYDVKM come from the germline V gene. The V segment lost 6 bases and the J segment 9 bases; nucleotides outside the gene matches: 5. This chain's CDR3 is CASSPTSGRFEQFF. The CDR3, as DNA: TGTGCCAGCAGCCCGACTAGCGGGAGGTTTGAGCAGTTCTTC. The variable domain in full, with the rest retrieved from reference TRBV28 and TRBJ2-1, is DVKVTQSSRYLVKRTGEKVFLECVQDMDHENMFWYRQDPGLGLRLIYFSYDVKMKEKGDIPEGYSVSREKKERFSLILESASTNQTSMYLCASSPTSGRFEQFFGPGTRLTVL.

The chain joins TRBV6-2 or TRBV6-3 to TRBJ1-2; perhaps TRBD1 as D (5 bases). The CDR3 contains 13 residues. Germline assignment: CDR1 MNHEY and CDR2 SVGEGT. V gave up 0 bases and J gave up 7 bases, with 9 bases separating them. CDR3 sequence (DNA): TGTGCCAGCAGTTACTCCACAGGACCTGGCTACACCTTC. As protein: CASSYSTGPGYTF.

The gene calls are TRBV28 and TRBJ1-2; 7 bases match TRBD1. V lost 5 bases, J lost 4 bases, and 7 bases stayed unmatched. The length of the CDR3 is 14 residues. The germline CDR1 and CDR2 sequences are MDHEN and SYDVKM. The CDR3 loop is CASSADRVRYGYTF. CDR3 bases: TGTGCCAGCAGTGCTGACAGGGTCCGCTATGGCTACACCTTC.